These 25 T cell receptor beta chains originate from one sample sequenced in a study of beta chain features in type 1 diabetes (dated 2018 in TCRdb). The investigation overall reported the following: In all four CD4+ subsets, TCRB CDR3 length was moderately but significantly shorter in type 1 diabetes patients.

No antigen has been assigned to these receptors. Library preparation used the immunoSEQ multiplex PCR assay. All of the isolated RNA was reverse transcribed with the High Capacity cDNA Reverse Transcription Kit, so expressed TCRB transcripts were sequenced. TCRdb limited this immuneACCESS table to in-frame rearrangements with V and J called. A share of clones is missing; checked studies link under half to unresolved V genes, and the rest is unexplained. The sample table lists 150,000 to 200,000 clones, roughly 8% of them with a count of one. Around 0.94% of the sample lies in the top ten. Sequenced input: central memory CD4+ T cells from blood. All receptors come from a woman in her 40s with type 1 diabetes.

This clone has a handful of counts. The J gene is TRBJ2-7, the V gene TRBV27; 10 bases are shared with TRBD1. The CDR3 covers 16 residues. Germline V gives CDR1 MNHEY, CDR2 SMNVEV (reference sequence). The CDR3 loop reads CARGTGAESRSYEQYF. DNA for the CDR3: TGTGCGAGGGGGACAGGGGCAGAGAGTAGGTCCTACGAGCAGTACTTC.

This clone came up a few times. V and J are TRBV10-3 and TRBJ1-5, with 9 nucleotides matching TRBD1. Unmatched junction bases numbered 13, after V lost 6 bases and J lost 1 base. The germline gives CDR1 ENHRY, CDR2 SYGVKD. CDR3 length: 18 amino acids. The CDR3 DNA is TGTGCCATCAGCCCTGGACAGGGGAGTCAAAGAAGCAATCAGCCCCAGCATTTT. Residues: CAISPGQGSQRSNQPQHF.

CDR3 amino acids: CASSPRFDPGAQYF. The CDR3 region has the DNA TGTGCCAGCAGCCCTCGATTTGACCCAGGGGCCCAGTACTTC. This chain uses TRBV9 with TRBJ2-5; perhaps TRBD1 as D (6 bases). The V and J ends lost 4 bases and 9 bases respectively, with 19 bases between them. In germline, CDR1 is SGDLS, CDR2 YYNGEE. The CDR3 runs to 14 residues.

The rearrangement links TRBV18 to TRBJ2-3; D is perhaps TRBD1 (6 bases). The CDR3 sequence is 15 residues long. Germline V lookup: CDR1 KGHSH, CDR2 LQKENI. Trimming cost V 6 bases and J 4 bases, with 17 bases left between them. CDR3 sequence: CASSRSQGLADTQYF. DNA for the CDR3: TGTGCCAGCTCGCGCAGTCAGGGGCTCGCAGATACGCAGTATTTT.

This chain connects TRBV18 to TRBJ2-1, with TRBD1 identical over 8 bases. The CDR3 extends over 13 amino acids. V trimming: 6 bases; J trimming: 8 bases; junction bases outside the gene matches: 6. Germline V gene sequence: CDR1 KGHSH, CDR2 LQKENI. This CDR3 reads CASSPLTGDEQFF. For the CDR3, the DNA is TGTGCCAGCTCGCCCCTGACAGGGGATGAGCAGTTCTTC.

This clone was counted a few times. The J gene is TRBJ2-7, the V gene TRBV5-1; D not certain. This CDR3 is 15 amino acids long. Trimming took 2 bases from V and 1 from J, leaving 13 bases between them. Germline values: CDR1 SGHRS, CDR2 YFSETQ. The CDR3 sequence: CASSLGPAGSYEQYF. In nucleotides, the CDR3 is TGCGCCAGCAGCTTAGGCCCGGCCGGGTCCTACGAGCAGTACTTC.

The gene calls are TRBV7-2 and TRBJ2-1; weak D call: TRBD2 (5 bases). CDR3 size: 13 residues. From germline, CDR1 is SGHTA and CDR2 FQGNSA. Trimming stripped 5 bases from V and 8 bases from J, with 13 bases between. This CDR3 is CASSHPRDDEQFF. The CDR3 region has the DNA TGTGCCAGCAGCCACCCCCGGGATGATGAGCAGTTCTTC.

This clone was found a few times. The gene calls are TRBV18 and TRBJ1-2; 7 bases are shared with TRBD1. From germline, CDR1 is KGHSH and CDR2 LQKENI. The V gene end was trimmed by 4 bases and the J gene end by 5 bases; junction bases not matched to a gene: 10. This CDR3 contains 15 residues. In nucleotides, the CDR3 is TGTGCCAGCTCACTACGAGCTACAGGGGATTATGGCTACACCTTC. Translating gives CASSLRATGDYGYTF.

The J gene is TRBJ2-6, the V gene TRBV4-3; TRBD2 agrees at 11 bases. CDR3 length: 20 residues. Germline V gene sequence: CDR1 LGHNA, CDR2 YSLEER. Trimming removed 0 bases from V and 1 base from J; junction bases left unmatched: 8. CDR3 residues: CASSQEGVASGRSGANVLTF. For the CDR3, the DNA is TGCGCCAGCAGCCAAGAGGGGGTTGCTAGCGGGAGGTCTGGGGCCAACGTCCTGACTTTC.

This clone came up a few times. The chain employs TRBV28 and TRBJ1-5, with D possibly matching TRBD1 (5 bases). V lost 5 bases and J 10 bases, leaving 24 bases between the germline ends. Germline CDR1 reads MDHEN; CDR2 reads SYDVKM. The CDR3 spans 16 residues. The CDR3 loop is CASSLSGRGGVRPQHF. The CDR3 region has the DNA TGTGCCAGCAGTCTAAGCGGGCGGGGGGGAGTTAGACCCCAGCATTTT.

The chain uses TRBV5-1 and TRBJ1-6; TRBD1 is a possible D gene (5 bases). The V end lost 3 bases, the J end lost 10 bases, and 14 bases lay between the germline ends. The CDR3 consists of 14 residues. Germline assignment: CDR1 SGHRS and CDR2 YFSETQ. CDR3 DNA: TGCGCCAGCAGCTCACAGGACGCTGGCTCACCCCTCCACTTT. Its protein product is CASSSQDAGSPLHF.

The genes are TRBV30 and TRBJ2-5; 8 bases map to TRBD1. The CDR3 loop spans 13 amino acids. Losses at the gene ends were 4 bases for V and 1 base for J; bases not matched to a gene: 2. Germline assignment: CDR1 GTSNPN and CDR2 SVGIG (reference sequence). CDR3 bases: TGTGCCTGGAACAGGGGGAGCCAAGAGACCCAGTACTTC. Encoded protein: CAWNRGSQETQYF.

The rearrangement links TRBV9 to TRBJ2-1; 7 bases match TRBD1. The CDR3 sequence is 14 residues long. Germline assignment: CDR1 SGDLS and CDR2 YYNGEE. Trimming at V came to 3 bases and at J to 9 bases, leaving 9 bases not matched to a gene. The CDR3 DNA reads TGTGCCAGCAGCGAAACCACAGGGGCCGGTGAGCAGTTCTTC. Translated: CASSETTGAGEQFF.

V is TRBV7-3 and J is TRBJ1-1; D not certain. The germline V gene encodes CDR1 SGHTA and CDR2 FQGTGA. CDR3 length: 13 residues. V lost 4 bases, J lost 3 bases, and 9 bases lay in between. In nucleotides, the CDR3 is TGTGCCAGCAGCTCGCAGGTTGACACTGAAGCTTTCTTT. This encodes CASSSQVDTEAFF.

This clone was observed a few times. The chain recombines TRBV4-3 with TRBJ1-6; D might be TRBD1 (5 bases). Between the trimmed V and J ends, which lost 0 bases and 0 bases, there was a span of 15 bases. CDR3 size: 19 residues. The V gene's germline CDR1 is LGHNA and CDR2 YSLEER. The CDR3 loop is CASSQDVRGPSSYNSPLHF. As DNA, the CDR3 is TGCGCCAGCAGCCAAGATGTGCGGGGCCCGAGCTCCTATAATTCACCCCTCCACTTT.

This clone showed up just a few times. The chain combines TRBV29-1 with TRBJ2-1, with a weak D call TRBD2 (5 bases). Germline values: CDR1 SQVTM, CDR2 ANQGSEA. This CDR3 contains 13 residues. V gave up 3 bases and J gave up 5 bases, with 11 bases separating them. This CDR3 is CSVDMRLNNEQFF. As DNA, the CDR3 is TGCAGCGTTGATATGCGACTAAACAATGAGCAGTTCTTC.

The chain recombines TRBV5-1 with TRBJ2-5; 12 nucleotides align to TRBD2. J lost 4 bases, V lost 1 base, and 2 bases had no gene match. Germline V gene data show CDR1 as SGHRS and CDR2 as YFSETQ. This CDR3 contains 15 residues. The DNA for the CDR3 is TGCGCCAGCAGCTTGTCTAGCGGGAGGGGAGAGACCCAGTACTTC. Translating it yields CASSLSSGRGETQYF.

In nucleotides, the CDR3 is TGTGCCAGCTCCCAAAGACAAGGATCGGTCTCTGGGGCCAACGTCCTGACTTTC. The encoded protein is CASSQRQGSVSGANVLTF. The chain is built from TRBV18 and TRBJ2-6, with D hard to call. CDR1 is KGHSH, CDR2 LQKENI, per germline. V lost 6 bases and J 0 bases, leaving 18 bases between the germline ends. The CDR3 runs to 18 residues.

The chain has TRBV28 and TRBJ2-2; 10 nucleotides align to TRBD2. In germline, CDR1 is MDHEN, CDR2 SYDVKM. There are 16 residues in the CDR3. The CDR3 nucleotides are TGTGCGTCGGTCGCTAGCGGGAGCCCCATCACCGGGGAGCTGTTTTTT. It is translated as CASVASGSPITGELFF.

Many counts were recorded for this clone. The same CDR3 can be traced to other DNA sequences in this sample. The rearrangement joins TRBV18 to TRBJ2-7; 7 bases map to TRBD1. V was pared by 2 bases and J by 3 bases, with 7 bases of the junction left unmatched. This CDR3 contains 15 residues. The germline CDR1 and CDR2 sequences are KGHSH and LQKENI. CDR3 DNA: TGTGCCAGCTCACCAGGACAAGGGGGCTTCTACGAGCAGTACTTC. This encodes CASSPGQGGFYEQYF.

The chain carries TRBV11-2 and TRBJ2-5, with D unclear. Germline CDR1 reads SGHAT; CDR2 reads FQNNGV. This CDR3 contains 13 residues. V dropped 3 bases and J dropped 4 bases, with 9 bases sitting between them. The CDR3 here is CASSFNILETQYF. CDR3 sequence (DNA): TGTGCCAGCAGCTTTAACATATTAGAGACCCAGTACTTC.

The V call is TRBV2, the J call TRBJ1-1; D is ambiguous. This CDR3 is built from 14 residues. The germline gives CDR1 SNHLY, CDR2 FYNNEI. V was pared by 6 bases and J by 0 bases, with 11 bases between. DNA of the CDR3: TGTGCCAGCAGCCTTCGGGAGTTGAACACTGAAGCTTTCTTT. Encoded protein: CASSLRELNTEAFF.

Only a few counts were recorded for this clone. This rearrangement joins TRBV19 to TRBJ1-3; possibly TRBD1 for D (5 bases). CDR1 and CDR2 from the germline V gene are LNHDA and SQIVND (reference sequence). V was clipped by 7 bases and J by 1 base, with 11 bases between them. The CDR3 spans 14 residues. Here the CDR3 DNA reads TGTGCCAGTACCGTGGGGGGTTCTGGAAACACCATATATTTT. It codes for CASTVGGSGNTIYF.

The CDR3 loop reads CASSAGGLVGPNEQYF. In DNA form, the CDR3 reads TGTGCCAGCAGCGCGGGAGGACTAGTGGGACCCAACGAGCAGTACTTC. V usage is TRBV5-7 and J usage is TRBJ2-7; TRBD2 matches at 8 bases. TRBV5-7 carries the ORF label, with uncertain function. V trimming: 4 bases; J trimming: 5 bases; junction bases outside the gene matches: 14. The CDR3 spans 16 residues.

This clone was observed a few times. The V and J genes are TRBV7-2 and TRBJ2-7, with 8 bases identical to TRBD1. V shed 5 bases, J shed 4 bases, and the junction held 10 bases outside the gene matches. The germline CDR1 and CDR2 sequences are SGHTA and FQGNSA. The CDR3 loop spans 15 amino acids. CDR3 nucleotides: TGTGCCAGCAGCCTACTAGGACAGGGAGTGTACGAGCAGTACTTC. Protein product: CASSLLGQGVYEQYF. Complete variable domain (other parts from reference TRBV7-2 and TRBJ2-7): GAGVSQSPSNKVTEKGKDVELRCDPISGHTALYWYRQSLGQGLEFLIYFQGNSAPDKSGLPSDRFSAERTGGSVSTLTIQRTQQEDSAVYLCASSLLGQGVYEQYFGPGTRLTVT.